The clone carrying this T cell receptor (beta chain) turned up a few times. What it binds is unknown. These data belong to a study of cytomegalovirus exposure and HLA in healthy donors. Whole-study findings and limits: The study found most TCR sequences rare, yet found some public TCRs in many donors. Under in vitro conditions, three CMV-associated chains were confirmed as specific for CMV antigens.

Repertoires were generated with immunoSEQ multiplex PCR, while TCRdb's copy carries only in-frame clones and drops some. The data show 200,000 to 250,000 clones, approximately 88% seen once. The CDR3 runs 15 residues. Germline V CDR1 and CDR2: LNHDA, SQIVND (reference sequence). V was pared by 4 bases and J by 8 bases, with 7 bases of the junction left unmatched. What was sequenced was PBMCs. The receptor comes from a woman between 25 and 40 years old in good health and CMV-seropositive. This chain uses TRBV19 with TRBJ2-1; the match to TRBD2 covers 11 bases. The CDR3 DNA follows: TGTGCCAGTAGTACCAGTCTAGCGGGAGGATATGAGCAGTTCTTC. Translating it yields CASSTSLAGGYEQFF. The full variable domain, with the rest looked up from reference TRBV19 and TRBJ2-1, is DGGITQSPKYLFRKEGQNVTLSCEQNLNHDAMYWYRQDPGQGLRLIYYSQIVNDFQKGDIAEGYSVSREKKESFPLTVTSAQKNPTAFYLCASSTSLAGGYEQFFGPGTRLTVL.